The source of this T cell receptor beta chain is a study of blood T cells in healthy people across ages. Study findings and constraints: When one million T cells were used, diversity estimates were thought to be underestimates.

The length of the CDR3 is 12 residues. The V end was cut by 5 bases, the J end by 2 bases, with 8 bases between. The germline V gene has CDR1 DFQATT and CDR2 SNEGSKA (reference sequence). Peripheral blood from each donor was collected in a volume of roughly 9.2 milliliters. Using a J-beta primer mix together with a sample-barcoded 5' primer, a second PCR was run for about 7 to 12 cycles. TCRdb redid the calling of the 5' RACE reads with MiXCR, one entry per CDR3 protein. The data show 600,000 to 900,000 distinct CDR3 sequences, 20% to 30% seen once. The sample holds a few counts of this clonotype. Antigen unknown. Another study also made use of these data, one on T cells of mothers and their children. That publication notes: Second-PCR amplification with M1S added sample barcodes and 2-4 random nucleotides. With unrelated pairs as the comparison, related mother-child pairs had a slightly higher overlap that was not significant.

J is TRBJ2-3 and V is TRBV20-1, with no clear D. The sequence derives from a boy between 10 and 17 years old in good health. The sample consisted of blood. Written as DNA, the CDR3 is TGCAGTGCTCCCATTATCACAGATACGCAGTATTTT. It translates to CSAPIITDTQYF.